This T cell receptor beta chain was found in a study of PD-1 blockade in mismatch repair-deficient tumors. Study in general: Patients had approximately 13 mismatch repair-deficient cancer types and were previously treated and progressing. The study's findings and limits: Tumor-resident clones, often absent from pretreatment blood, expanded after pembrolizumab and then contracted.

Of note for this clone: What it binds is unknown.

Trimming took off 0 bases at V and 2 bases at J, with 11 bases between the two ends. The CDR3 is made up of 15 amino acids. Germline CDR1 reads SGHRS; CDR2 reads YFSETQ. Assay used: immunoSEQ multiplex PCR; TCRdb lists only in-frame clones, some missing. The table lists 15,000 to 20,000 clones, over 75% of them singletons. The genes are TRBV5-1 and TRBJ2-5, with D possibly matching TRBD1 (6 bases). The sample in question was PBMCs, obtained less than 25 weeks after starting pembrolizumab. This receptor was identified in an adult with mismatch repair-deficient cancer. As DNA, the CDR3 is TGCGCCAGCAGCTTGGGGACAGTTTTACAAGAGACCCAGTACTTC. This gives the protein CASSLGTVLQETQYF.